This entry features one TCR beta chain sequence. This record belongs to a study of shared clonotypes between healthy human individuals. Sequencing was performed with immunoSEQ multiplex PCR; in TCRdb, only in-frame clones are kept and a portion is missing. Of about 490,000 clones listed, over 60% are singletons. Germline V gives CDR1 MNHEY, CDR2 SMNVEV (reference sequence). The CDR3 has 14 residues. V was clipped by 6 bases and J by 6 bases; unmatched bases: 8. The sequence came from a woman aged 35 to 49 in good health. Some clones in this sample may be carry-over from other donors' samples. V and J are TRBV27 and TRBJ1-5; TRBD1 matches at 7 bases. The specimen was PBMCs. The CDR3 nucleotides are TGTGCCAGCAGGGTGGGGAACAGGGGTCAGCCCCAGCATTTT. Protein product: CASRVGNRGQPQHF.